The 25 T cell receptor beta chains presented below share a single source sample, sequenced in a study of beta chain features in type 1 diabetes (dated by TCRdb to 2017 to 2018). Library creation used the immunoSEQ multiplex PCR assay. The entire amount of isolated RNA was reverse transcribed using the High Capacity cDNA Reverse Transcription Kit, so the sequenced TCRB transcripts were expressed ones. TCRdb limited this immuneACCESS table to in-frame rearrangements with V and J called. A share of clones is missing; checked studies link under half to unresolved V genes, and the rest is unexplained. The sample data list 330,000 or so clones, and around 20% of these were observed just once. About 0.045% of the sample is in the top ten clones. Sequencing was performed on naive CD4+ T cells from blood. The cell subset or site label on this specimen signifies: true naive CD4+ T cells. The receptors originated from a woman under 30 in good health.

The J gene is TRBJ2-1, the V gene TRBV7-6, with TRBD2 as a possible D gene (6 bases). Trimming shortened V by 4 bases and J by 9 bases, and 22 bases separated the two germline ends. Germline CDR1 SGHVS, CDR2 FNYEAQ. The CDR3 runs 16 residues. This CDR3 is CASSSRLGKDFGEQFF. The DNA of the CDR3 is TGTGCCAGCAGCTCCAGACTAGGCAAGGATTTCGGTGAGCAGTTCTTC.

The chain has TRBV29-1 and TRBJ2-1; D perhaps matches TRBD1 (6 bases). The ends were cut back, 1 base at V and 8 bases at J, with 9 bases in the middle. Per germline, CDR1 SQVTM and CDR2 ANQGSEA. This CDR3 spans 12 amino acids. In DNA, the CDR3 is TGCAGCGTTGAAGGAGCAGGGGATGAGCAGTTCTTC. Its translation is CSVEGAGDEQFF.

There are a few counts of this clone. V gene TRBV19 combines with J gene TRBJ2-1, with TRBD1 as a possible D gene (5 bases). The germline V gene encodes CDR1 LNHDA and CDR2 SQIVND (reference sequence). CDR3 size: 17 residues. Trimming removed 4 bases at V and 0 bases at J, with 16 bases between. CDR3 coding DNA: TGTGCCAGTAGTACAGAGAAACAGGCGAGCTCCTACAATGAGCAGTTCTTC. Translated: CASSTEKQASSYNEQFF.

This clone has more than one count but fewer than ten. The chain carries TRBV6-1 and TRBJ2-5, with a possible D match to TRBD1 (6 bases). CDR3 size: 14 residues. V lost 2 bases and J 9 bases, leaving 16 bases between the germline ends. From germline, CDR1 is MNHNS and CDR2 SASEGT. CDR3 protein: CASSEMYGQFPQYF. In DNA form, the CDR3 reads TGTGCCAGCAGTGAAATGTACGGACAGTTTCCCCAGTACTTC.

V is TRBV19 and J is TRBJ2-5; D is unresolved. There are 12 residues in the CDR3. The V end lost 5 bases, the J end lost 5 bases, and 9 bases lay between the germline ends. The germline gives CDR1 LNHDA, CDR2 SQIVND (reference sequence). The chain's CDR3 is CASSANRETQYF. The DNA for the CDR3 is TGTGCCAGTAGTGCCAACCGGGAGACCCAGTACTTC.

This clone was seen only a few times. This sequence joins TRBV30 and TRBJ2-5, with 8 bases lining up with TRBD1. The J call may be in error: the DNA end matches TRBJ2-7 better. The CDR3 loop spans 14 amino acids. CDR1 and CDR2 from the germline V gene are GTSNPN and SVGIG (reference sequence). CDR3 nucleotides: TGTGCCTGGAAACCCTGGACAGGGAGCTACGAGCAGTACTTC. This encodes CAWKPWTGSYEQYF.

This chain links TRBV28 with TRBJ2-5; D perhaps matches TRBD1 (6 bases). Deletions cut 11 bases from V and 4 bases from J, with 11 bases between. The length of the CDR3 is 11 residues. Germline V gene lookup returns CDR1 MDHEN and CDR2 SYDVKM. Written as DNA, the CDR3 is TGTGCCGGGGGACAATCAGAGACCCAGTACTTC. This translates into CAGGQSETQYF.

The gene calls are TRBV30 and TRBJ1-6; D might be TRBD1 (5 bases). Per the germline V gene, CDR1 is GTSNPN and CDR2 is SVGIG (reference sequence). Trimming removed 0 bases at V and 7 bases at J, with 10 bases between. There are 14 residues in the CDR3. The CDR3 bases are TGTGCCTGGAGTGTTCGGGGGAGAAATTCACCCCTCCACTTT. It is translated as CAWSVRGRNSPLHF.

V and J are TRBV7-9 and TRBJ2-7, with TRBD2 matching 10 bases. The V gene end was trimmed by 3 bases and the J gene end by 2 bases; junction bases not matched to a gene: 4. CDR1 SEHNR and CDR2 FQNEAQ come from the germline V gene (reference sequence). This CDR3 has 15 residues. CDR3 residues: CASSFGLAETYEQYF. The CDR3 region has the DNA TGTGCCAGCAGCTTTGGACTAGCGGAGACCTACGAGCAGTACTTC.

The table lists this clone with a few counts. The chain combines TRBV7-2 with TRBJ2-1, with 7 bases aligning to TRBD1. The V segment lost 3 bases and the J segment 0 bases; nucleotides outside the gene matches: 2. Germline V gives CDR1 SGHTA, CDR2 FQGNSA. This CDR3 contains 15 residues. The CDR3 DNA reads TGTGCCAGCAGCTTCGACAGGGCCTCCTACAATGAGCAGTTCTTC. This sequence encodes CASSFDRASYNEQFF.

This rearrangement joins TRBV30 to TRBJ1-2, with TRBD1 matching over 8 bases. CDR3 length equals 13 residues. V was clipped by 4 bases and J by 6 bases; unmatched bases: 7. The germline gives CDR1 GTSNPN, CDR2 SVGIG (reference sequence). DNA for the CDR3: TGTGCCTGGAACCGAGACAGGGGCCATGGCTACACCTTC. Its translation is CAWNRDRGHGYTF.

The J gene is TRBJ2-5, the V gene TRBV19; TRBD1 is a possible D gene (6 bases). With 5 bases removed from V and 7 bases from J, the gap between germline ends came to 20 bases. The CDR3 contains 15 residues. Germline V gene sequence: CDR1 LNHDA, CDR2 SQIVND (reference sequence). The CDR3 nucleotides are TGTGCCAGTAGTCCCGACAGAACCGAGGGGGTGACCCAGTACTTC. The encoded protein is CASSPDRTEGVTQYF.

The chain uses TRBV2 and TRBJ2-7, with TRBD1 matching over 9 bases. Germline V gives CDR1 SNHLY, CDR2 FYNNEI. V lost 4 bases to trimming and J lost 6 bases; unmatched junction nucleotides: 4. The CDR3 covers 13 residues. The CDR3 loop is CASSGDRDGEQYF. CDR3 in DNA: TGTGCCAGCAGTGGGGACAGGGACGGCGAGCAGTACTTC.

V is TRBV5-1 and J is TRBJ2-7; 8 bases line up with TRBD1. Germline V gene data show CDR1 as SGHRS and CDR2 as YFSETQ. The CDR3 is made up of 14 amino acids. Losses at the gene ends were 2 bases for V and 6 bases for J; bases not matched to a gene: 7. The CDR3 bases are TGCGCCAGCAGCTTCCTGAAGGACAGGGCCGAGCAGTACTTC. Its translation is CASSFLKDRAEQYF. The full variable domain, in which reference TRBV5-1 and TRBJ2-7 provide the parts outside the CDR3, is KAGVTQTPRYLIKTRGQQVTLSCSPISGHRSVSWYQQTPGQGLQFLFEYFSETQRNKGNFPGRFSGRQFSNSRSEMNVSTLELGDSALYLCASSFLKDRAEQYFGPGTRLTVT.

CDR3 amino acids: CASSPGHYNEQFF. In DNA, the CDR3 is TGTGCCAGCTCACCGGGCCATTACAATGAGCAGTTCTTC. The chain has TRBV18 and TRBJ2-1; D is unclear. Germline V gene lookup returns CDR1 KGHSH and CDR2 LQKENI. This CDR3 is built from 13 residues. V dropped 3 bases and J dropped 4 bases, with 7 bases sitting between them.

Only a few counts were recorded for this clone. This CDR3 reads CAFTRVQTNEKLFF. CDR3 bases: TGTGCCTTCACCCGGGTTCAAACTAATGAAAAACTGTTTTTT. The J gene is TRBJ1-4, the V gene TRBV30; no definite D call. V gave up 7 bases and J gave up 1 base, with 13 bases separating them. Germline V gene lookup returns CDR1 GTSNPN and CDR2 SVGIG (reference sequence). CDR3 size: 14 residues.

Note on this clone: Other nucleotide sequences from this sample produce the same CDR3. The chain couples TRBV30 to TRBJ1-1; D remains unclear. V was shortened by 2 bases and J by 1 base, with 8 bases between the two germline ends. Germline CDR1 is GTSNPN and CDR2 is SVGIG (reference sequence). The CDR3 is 13 amino acids. The DNA of the CDR3 is TGTGCCTGGAGTCCCCGGGGGAACACTGAAGCTTTCTTT. Protein product: CAWSPRGNTEAFF.

This clone occurred a few times. V usage is TRBV7-2 and J usage is TRBJ2-5; the D is unclear. Germline CDR1 is SGHTA and CDR2 is FQGNSA. The V gene lost 3 bases and the J gene lost 5 bases, with 10 bases spanning the gap. This CDR3 spans 13 amino acids. Here the CDR3 reads CASSFRGAETQYF. The CDR3 nucleotides are TGTGCCAGCAGCTTTCGAGGTGCGGAGACCCAGTACTTC.

This clone was picked up a small number of times. The chain employs TRBV5-6 and TRBJ2-3; 9 bases align to TRBD2. The CDR3 spans 17 residues. Germline CDR1 reads SGHDT; CDR2 reads YYEEEE. Trimming removed 0 bases from V and 2 bases from J; junction bases left unmatched: 7. The DNA for the CDR3 is TGTGCCAGCAGCTTGGCCAGGCTAGCGGGGACCACAGATACGCAGTATTTT. Translation: CASSLARLAGTTDTQYF.

This clone was seen more than once but under ten times. The V and J genes are TRBV18 and TRBJ2-1; possible D gene TRBD2, 5 bases. CDR1 is KGHSH, CDR2 LQKENI, per germline. V was trimmed by 0 bases and J by 3 bases, leaving 12 bases between them. The CDR3 spans 16 residues. The CDR3 coding sequence is TGTGCCAGCTCACCACCCGGAGGCCTGCTCTACAATGAGCAGTTCTTC. It yields the protein CASSPPGGLLYNEQFF.

The chain couples TRBV20-1 to TRBJ1-2; weak D call: TRBD1 (5 bases). CDR3 length: 11 amino acids. Germline CDR1 DFQATT, CDR2 SNEGSKA (reference sequence). V lost 2 bases, J lost 7 bases, and 8 bases lay in between. The CDR3 sequence: CSARPDSGYTF. CDR3 sequence (DNA): TGCAGTGCTAGACCCGACAGTGGCTACACCTTC.

The chain uses TRBV18 and TRBJ2-1; 7 bases align to TRBD2. V lost 2 bases, J lost 7 bases, and 11 bases stayed unmatched. CDR1 and CDR2 (germline): KGHSH, LQKENI. The CDR3 totals 16 residues. The CDR3 sequence: CASSPMGGLDFNEQFF. The CDR3 coding sequence is TGTGCCAGCTCACCAATGGGAGGGCTAGACTTTAATGAGCAGTTCTTC.

The chain has TRBV15 and TRBJ2-2; maybe TRBD1 (6 bases). This CDR3 has 16 residues. V dropped 1 base and J dropped 8 bases, with 17 bases sitting between them. The germline V gene has CDR1 LNHNV and CDR2 YYDKDF (reference sequence). In DNA, the CDR3 is TGTGCCACCAGCAGAGGAGGACAGTACACCGGTGGGGAGCTGTTTTTT. Its protein product is CATSRGGQYTGGELFF. Looking up the rest from reference TRBV15 and TRBJ2-2 gives the full variable domain: DAMVIQNPRYQVTQFGKPVTLSCSQTLNHNVMYWYQQKSSQAPKLLFHYYDKDFNNEADTPDNFQSRRPNTSFCFLDIRSPGLGDTAMYLCATSRGGQYTGGELFFGEGSRLTVL.

The chain has TRBV29-1 and TRBJ2-5; no reliable D call. TRBJ2-7 explains the end of the DNA better; the J call may be wrong. CDR1 and CDR2 (germline): SQVTM, ANQGSEA. The CDR3 spans 12 residues. The DNA of the CDR3 is TGCAGCGTTGGAGAGTCCTCCTACGAGCAGTACTTC. Residues: CSVGESSYEQYF.

This clone was observed a few times. The V and J genes are TRBV18 and TRBJ2-2; 9 nucleotides line up with TRBD1. The junction had 6 bases not matched to a gene; V was cut back by 4 bases and J by 3 bases. CDR1 is KGHSH and CDR2 is LQKENI in the germline V gene. The CDR3 length is 16 residues. CDR3 in DNA: TGTGCCAGCTCACGTCGGACAGGGGTGGACACCGGGGAGCTGTTTTTT. Protein: CASSRRTGVDTGELFF. Supplemented by reference TRBV18 and TRBJ2-2, the full variable domain reads NAGVMQNPRHLVRRRGQEARLRCSPMKGHSHVYWYRQLPEEGLKFMVYLQKENIIDESGMPKERFSAEFPKEGPSILRIQQVVRGDSAAYFCASSRRTGVDTGELFFGEGSRLTVL.